The 14 T cell receptor beta chains listed next were all sequenced from one sample in a study of OX40 agonist ivuxolimab in advanced cancers. Library preparation used the immunoSEQ multiplex PCR assay. The clones in this table, taken by TCRdb from immuneACCESS, are in-frame only. Not every clone is retained; where verified, under half of the shortfall comes from an unresolved V gene, and the cause of the rest is unknown. This sample lists approximately 22,000 clones; under 85% were detected once. The top ten clonotypes cover over 15% of the sample. Sequencing was performed on CD4+ or CD8+ T cells sorted from blood, taken in a trial of the OX40 agonist ivuxolimab. These receptors all come from an adult with an advanced solid tumor such as melanoma, head and neck, liver or kidney cancer.

This clone was seen a handful of times. The chain carries TRBV10-3 and TRBJ2-3; unclear D gene. The CDR3 is 16 residues long. Trimming cost V 2 bases and J 1 base, with 13 bases left between them. Germline V CDR1 and CDR2: ENHRY, SYGVKD. The CDR3 region has the DNA TGTGCCATCAGTGAGGAGGACGCCCCTGGCACAGATACGCAGTATTTT. It codes for CAISEEDAPGTDTQYF.

V usage is TRBV9 and J usage is TRBJ2-2; D not resolved. In germline, CDR1 is SGDLS, CDR2 YYNGEE. V was shortened by 4 bases and J by 0 bases, with 4 bases between the two germline ends. The CDR3 sequence is 13 residues long. The CDR3 DNA reads as TGTGCCAGCAGCTCCTCGAACACCGGGGAGCTGTTTTTT. This encodes CASSSSNTGELFF.

With regard to this clone: Other DNA sequences of this sample code for an identical CDR3. The gene calls are TRBV4-1 and TRBJ2-1, with 8 positions matching TRBD2. The CDR3 loop spans 17 amino acids. The J segment lost 3 bases and the V segment lost 0 bases, leaving 7 bases of the junction unmatched. The V gene's germline CDR1 is MGHRA and CDR2 YSYEKL. The CDR3: CASSQDLAGGYYNEQFF. The CDR3 region has the DNA TGCGCCAGCAGCCAAGATTTGGCGGGAGGCTACTACAATGAGCAGTTCTTC.

The gene calls are TRBV4-1 and TRBJ1-1; TRBD1 might be the D (6 bases). Trimming stripped 1 base from V and 3 bases from J, with 9 bases between. The CDR3 covers 14 residues. Germline loops: CDR1 MGHRA, CDR2 YSYEKL. This chain's CDR3 is CASSQGGGDTEAFF. CDR3 nucleotides: TGCGCCAGCAGCCAAGGAGGGGGGGACACTGAAGCTTTCTTT.

This sequence joins TRBV30 and TRBJ2-7, with 16 bases aligning to TRBD2. The length of the CDR3 is 15 residues. Germline V CDR1 and CDR2: GTSNPN, SVGIG (reference sequence). Trimming at V came to 3 bases and at J to 5 bases, leaving 4 bases not matched to a gene. As DNA, the CDR3 is TGTGCCTGGAGCGGGACTAGCGGGAGGGTCGACGAGCAGTACTTC. This encodes CAWSGTSGRVDEQYF.

The V gene is TRBV27, the J gene TRBJ1-5; D may be TRBD1 (5 bases). V lost 6 bases to trimming and J lost 0 bases, with 12 bases between them. Germline V gene lookup returns CDR1 MNHEY and CDR2 SMNVEV (reference sequence). The CDR3 totals 15 residues. The CDR3 loop reads CASSLVGVSNQPQHF. CDR3 sequence (DNA): TGTGCCAGCAGCCTGGTGGGGGTTAGCAATCAGCCCCAGCATTTT.

The chain recombines TRBV27 with TRBJ1-4; D uncertain. This CDR3 has 14 residues. V lost 7 bases, J lost 4 bases, and 13 bases lay in between. Germline assignment: CDR1 MNHEY and CDR2 SMNVEV (reference sequence). CDR3 sequence: CASKIGINNEKLFF. Here the CDR3 DNA reads TGTGCCAGCAAGATCGGGATTAATAATGAAAAACTGTTTTTT.

This clone has only one observation. The J gene is TRBJ2-7, the V gene TRBV27; 9 bases map to TRBD1. The length of the CDR3 is 15 residues. After removal of 0 bases from V and 4 bases from J, the junction contained 4 bases not matched to a gene. Germline-derived CDR1 and CDR2 are MNHEY and SMNVEV (reference sequence). This CDR3 is CASSLSGQGNYEQYF. The CDR3, as DNA: TGTGCCAGCAGTTTATCGGGACAGGGTAATTACGAGCAGTACTTC.

Details on this clone: Other DNA sequences in this sample translate to the same CDR3. The V gene is TRBV4-1, the J gene TRBJ2-5; D is perhaps TRBD1 or TRBD2 (5 bases each). This CDR3 comprises 15 residues. Trimming left V 3 bases short and J 5 bases short, with 16 bases between. Per the germline V gene, CDR1 is MGHRA and CDR2 is YSYEKL. The CDR3 sequence is CASSHLPEGRETQYF. CDR3 coding DNA: TGCGCCAGCAGCCACCTACCCGAGGGGCGGGAGACCCAGTACTTC.

The chain links TRBV7-8 to TRBJ2-2; no clear D gene. Germline CDR1 SGHVS, CDR2 FQNEAQ. V shed 2 bases and J shed 0 bases, with 4 bases lying between them. This CDR3 is 14 amino acids long. CDR3 bases: TGTGCCAGCAGCTTATGGGCGAACACCGGGGAGCTGTTTTTT. This sequence encodes CASSLWANTGELFF.

The gene calls are TRBV2 and TRBJ2-1; D gene unclear. The ends were cut back, 1 base at V and 5 bases at J, with 0 bases in the middle. CDR3 length: 11 residues. Germline CDR1 reads SNHLY; CDR2 reads FYNNEI. CDR3 sequence reads: CASSEDNEQFF. CDR3 bases: TGTGCCAGCAGTGAAGACAATGAGCAGTTCTTC.

The V gene is TRBV7-2, the J gene TRBJ2-1; tentatively, D is TRBD2 (6 bases). V gave up 0 bases and J gave up 4 bases, with 13 bases separating them. The CDR3 sequence is 16 residues long. The germline CDR1 and CDR2 sequences are SGHTA and FQGNSA. CDR3 in amino acids: CASSLAGTGYYNEQFF. Written as DNA, the CDR3 is TGTGCCAGCAGCTTAGCCGGGACTGGTTATTACAATGAGCAGTTCTTC.

The V gene is TRBV28, the J gene TRBJ1-3, with a tentative D call TRBD1 (6 bases). Germline loops: CDR1 MDHEN, CDR2 SYDVKM. The CDR3 spans 12 residues. The germline V and J ends were trimmed by 10 bases and 4 bases, with 11 bases remaining between them. The CDR3 loop is CATTGTGNTIYF. CDR3 sequence (DNA): TGTGCCACCACAGGGACGGGAAACACCATATATTTT.

The chain combines TRBV10-3 with TRBJ2-5; a possible D gene is TRBD2 (6 bases). Per the germline V gene, CDR1 is ENHRY and CDR2 is SYGVKD. With 8 bases removed from V and 0 bases from J, the gap between germline ends came to 10 bases. There are 13 residues in the CDR3. The CDR3 sequence: CAIGGNNQETQYF. The CDR3 coding sequence is TGTGCCATCGGGGGGAACAACCAAGAGACCCAGTACTTC.